The 24 T cell receptor beta chains given below trace back to one sample, sequenced in a study of CD8 T cells in Susac syndrome. Random hexamers were used to reverse transcribe the RNA input (roughly 0.5 to 1 ug). TCRdb processed the immunoSEQ multiplex PCR reads anew with MiXCR; each CDR3 protein has one entry. The profile shows approximately 200,000 distinct CDR3 sequences, nearly 95% of them singletons. Sequencing input: CD4+ T cells from PBMCs. The receptors come from a human donor with multiple sclerosis.

This clonotype was seen only once. This sequence joins TRBV19 and TRBJ1-5; D is unclear. Deletions cut 3 bases from V and 4 bases from J, with 13 bases between. The CDR3 sequence is 15 residues long. Germline CDR1 LNHDA, CDR2 SQIVND (reference sequence). The CDR3 bases are TGTGCCAGTAGTATGCGGCAGGTCGGAAATCAGCCCCAGCATTTT. Encoded protein: CASSMRQVGNQPQHF. Full variable domain (remainder filled in from reference TRBV19 and TRBJ1-5): DGGITQSPKYLFRKEGQNVTLSCEQNLNHDAMYWYRQDPGQGLRLIYYSQIVNDFQKGDIAEGYSVSREKKESFPLTVTSAQKNPTAFYLCASSMRQVGNQPQHFGDGTRLSIL.

This chain uses TRBV12-3 or TRBV12-4 with TRBJ1-1; D perhaps matches TRBD1 (5 bases). The ends were cut back, 1 base at V and 1 base at J, with 10 bases in the middle. The CDR3 is 15 amino acids. The CDR3 sequence is CASSLGRGPNTEAFF. The CDR3 DNA reads as TGTGCCAGCAGTTTAGGTAGGGGCCCGAACACTGAAGCTTTCTTT.

The rearrangement joins TRBV6-6 to TRBJ1-6; D is unclear. This CDR3 spans 12 amino acids. Deletions cut 11 bases from V and 14 bases from J, with 19 bases between. In germline, CDR1 is MNHNY, CDR2 SVGAGI (reference sequence). Written as DNA, the CDR3 is TGTGCCGGCGGACCCGGCGTATTGGCCCTCCACTTT. This translates into CAGGPGVLALHF.

The rearrangement joins TRBV4-2 to TRBJ2-1, with 7 bases matching TRBD2. The CDR3 extends over 17 amino acids. Germline CDR1 LGHNA, CDR2 YNFKEQ. With 3 bases clipped from V and 0 bases from J, the junction kept 8 bases outside the gene matches. CDR3 DNA: TGTGCCAGCAGCCATCCGGCGGGAGAAGCCTCCTACAATGAGCAGTTCTTC. This encodes CASSHPAGEASYNEQFF.

V is TRBV9 and J is TRBJ1-5; 7 bases agree with TRBD1. J was trimmed by 7 bases and V by 2 bases; bases with no gene match: 9. The CDR3 loop spans 15 amino acids. CDR1 and CDR2 from the germline V gene are SGDLS and YYNGEE. The DNA of the CDR3 is TGTGCCAGCAGCGTGGGCACAGGGGCTTTCCAGCCCCAGCATTTT. Translated: CASSVGTGAFQPQHF. Combining the CDR3 with reference TRBV9 and TRBJ1-5 gives the whole variable domain DSGVTQTPKHLITATGQRVTLRCSPRSGDLSVYWYQQSLDQGLQFLIQYYNGEERAKGNILERFSAQQFPDLHSELNLSSLELGDSALYFCASSVGTGAFQPQHFGDGTRLSIL.

The V and J genes are TRBV2 and TRBJ1-1; 9 nucleotides match TRBD1. The CDR3 consists of 14 residues. The ends lost 7 bases at V and 4 bases at J; junction bases unmatched: 7. The V gene's germline CDR1 is SNHLY and CDR2 FYNNEI. The CDR3 DNA sequence: TGTGCCAGCACAGGACAGGGGTGGGGCACTGAAGCTTTCTTT. Amino acid sequence: CASTGQGWGTEAFF.

The chain joins TRBV30 to TRBJ1-6; no firm D call. The length of the CDR3 is 13 residues. V was trimmed by 4 bases and J by 13 bases, leaving 17 bases between them. CDR1 and CDR2 (germline): GTSNPN, SVGIG (reference sequence). Here the CDR3 reads CAWTLHSASPLHF. As DNA, the CDR3 is TGTGCCTGGACCCTACACTCGGCATCGCCCCTCCACTTT.

V usage is TRBV20-1 and J usage is TRBJ2-7; possible D gene TRBD2, 6 bases. Germline V gives CDR1 DFQATT, CDR2 SNEGSKA (reference sequence). Trimming stripped 2 bases from V and 4 bases from J, with 12 bases between. The CDR3 sequence is 13 residues long. CDR3 residues: CSARTGSSYEQYF. CDR3 coding DNA: TGCAGTGCTAGAACCGGGAGTAGTTACGAGCAGTACTTC.

V usage is TRBV10-3 and J usage is TRBJ2-5; D is ambiguous. Trimming took 0 bases from V and 7 from J, leaving 6 bases between them. CDR3 length: 12 residues. Germline V gene sequence: CDR1 ENHRY, CDR2 SYGVKD. The CDR3 region has the DNA TGTGCCATCAGTGAGTCCGCGACGACCCAGTACTTC. This sequence encodes CAISESATTQYF.

This chain connects TRBV9 to TRBJ1-2; no reliable D call. V was cut by 1 base and J by 5 bases, with 15 bases left in between. The CDR3 loop spans 15 amino acids. Germline V gene sequence: CDR1 SGDLS, CDR2 YYNGEE. In nucleotides, the CDR3 is TGTGCCAGCAGCGTAAGTTCTGGGCCCGCATATGGCTACACCTTC. Residues: CASSVSSGPAYGYTF.

The chain recombines TRBV9 with TRBJ1-2, with TRBD1 matching 10 bases. Trimming at V came to 0 bases and at J to 4 bases, leaving 3 bases not matched to a gene. Germline V gives CDR1 SGDLS, CDR2 YYNGEE. The length of the CDR3 is 15 residues. CDR3 DNA sequence: TGTGCCAGCAGCGTAGGAGGGACAGGGGCCTATGGCTACACCTTC. Amino acid sequence: CASSVGGTGAYGYTF.

The chain joins TRBV20-1 to TRBJ2-5; D could derive from TRBD1 or TRBD2 (6 bases each). CDR1 is DFQATT and CDR2 is SNEGSKA in the germline V gene (reference sequence). This CDR3 has 16 residues. V was pared by 8 bases and J by 4 bases, with 26 bases between. DNA for the CDR3: TGCAGTCCCCGAAGGACGGGGGCGATCTCCGGAGAGACCCAGTACTTC. Protein product: CSPRRTGAISGETQYF.

The CDR3 protein is CASSLRGVRETQYF. CDR3 coding DNA: TGTGCCAGCAGCTTGAGGGGAGTCCGAGAGACCCAGTACTTC. V is TRBV7-8 and J is TRBJ2-5; the D gene could be TRBD1 or TRBD2 (5 bases each). The V and J ends lost 3 bases and 4 bases respectively, with 12 bases between them. The length of the CDR3 is 14 residues. Germline loops: CDR1 SGHVS, CDR2 FQNEAQ.

The J gene is TRBJ2-1, the V gene TRBV7-9; possibly TRBD2 for D (6 bases). The CDR3 is 16 residues long. Germline V gives CDR1 SEHNR, CDR2 FQNEAQ (reference sequence). The V end lost 1 base, the J end lost 8 bases, and 18 bases lay between the germline ends. The CDR3 sequence: CASSLGILGRRDEQFF. CDR3 in DNA: TGTGCCAGCAGCTTAGGGATACTGGGGAGGAGAGATGAGCAGTTCTTC.

The gene calls are TRBV24-1 and TRBJ2-5; D may correspond to TRBD1 or TRBD2 (5 bases each). The CDR3 is 12 amino acids. The ends were cut back, 7 bases at V and 0 bases at J, with 5 bases in the middle. Germline V CDR1 and CDR2: KGHDR, SFDVKD. The CDR3 reads CATRGDQETQYF. The CDR3 coding sequence is TGTGCCACCAGGGGGGACCAAGAGACCCAGTACTTC.

The chain recombines TRBV21-1 with TRBJ2-7; the DNA was not compared with TRBD1, the D call given in the table. TRBV21-1 is termed a pseudogene. The CDR3 covers 16 residues. For the CDR3, the DNA is TGTGCCAGCAGCAAGTCAGGGACAGCAGTTCTCGACGAGCAGTACTTC. Its protein is CASSKSGTAVLDEQYF.

This clonotype was recorded only once. The CDR3 loop reads CASSYGTHDYGYTF. CDR3 DNA: TGTGCCAGTAGCTACGGAACCCACGACTATGGCTACACCTTC. The V gene is TRBV19, the J gene TRBJ1-2; D is unresolved. The V end was cut by 6 bases, the J end by 3 bases, with 14 bases between. From germline, CDR1 is LNHDA and CDR2 SQIVND (reference sequence). CDR3 length: 14 residues.

This clonotype was seen a single time. V usage is TRBV29-1 and J usage is TRBJ1-3; no firm D call. The CDR3 extends over 12 amino acids. The germline V gene encodes CDR1 SQVTM and CDR2 ANQGSEA. Trimming pared 2 bases from V and 0 bases from J, leaving 2 bases between. CDR3 sequence reads: CSVERSGNTIYF. CDR3 coding DNA: TGCAGCGTTGAACGCTCTGGAAACACCATATATTTT.

The chain is built from TRBV4-2 and TRBJ2-3, with D possibly being TRBD2 (6 bases). The CDR3 consists of 15 residues. Germline V gene sequence: CDR1 LGHNA, CDR2 YNFKEQ. The V and J ends lost 0 bases and 2 bases respectively, with 9 bases between them. In DNA form, the CDR3 reads TGTGCCAGCAGCCAAGATAGGGACTCCACAGATACGCAGTATTTT. Translated, it gives CASSQDRDSTDTQYF.

The V and J genes are TRBV7-9 and TRBJ2-5, with D perhaps matching TRBD1 (6 bases). Germline V gene lookup returns CDR1 SEHNR and CDR2 FQNEAQ (reference sequence). Trimming took 8 bases from V and 2 from J, leaving 12 bases between them. This CDR3 contains 13 residues. CDR3 sequence (DNA): TGTGCCAGCCTTGTAGGGGGTCAAGAGACCCAGTACTTC. It translates to CASLVGGQETQYF.

The count of this clonotype is one. The chain carries TRBV27 and TRBJ2-1; no firm D call. The CDR3 is made up of 13 amino acids. V lost 1 base and J 10 bases, leaving 11 bases between the germline ends. Looked up from germline, CDR1 is MNHEY and CDR2 is SMNVEV (reference sequence). The CDR3 loop reads CASSLYVPAEQFF. The DNA for the CDR3 is TGTGCCAGCAGTTTATACGTTCCGGCCGAGCAGTTCTTC.

The chain recombines TRBV18 with TRBJ2-5; D is unclear. The CDR3 has 13 amino acids. Trimming removed 7 bases from V and 3 bases from J, with 12 bases in between. The V gene's germline CDR1 is KGHSH and CDR2 LQKENI. CDR3 region: CASFRTVEETQYF. CDR3 in DNA: TGTGCCAGCTTCCGGACGGTTGAAGAGACCCAGTACTTC.

This chain connects TRBV18 to TRBJ2-7; D remains ambiguous. Germline CDR1 is KGHSH and CDR2 is LQKENI. The CDR3 length is 14 residues. V gave up 4 bases and J gave up 6 bases, with 16 bases separating them. The CDR3 coding sequence is TGTGCCAGCTCACAGGCCGACGGTGGGCTCGAGCAGTACTTC. Translation gives CASSQADGGLEQYF.

This rearrangement joins TRBV27 to TRBJ2-3; the D is unclear. The CDR3 loop spans 15 amino acids. Trimming cost V 2 bases and J 0 bases, with 9 bases left between them. CDR1 is MNHEY, CDR2 SMNVEV, per germline (reference sequence). For the CDR3, the DNA is TGTGCCAGCAGTTTAAGCCACCGGAGCACAGATACGCAGTATTTT. Its translation is CASSLSHRSTDTQYF.